This T cell receptor beta chain originates from a study of T cell repertoires and HLA-DP antigens. Overall study: Alloreactive CD4+ T cells targeted HLA-DP on transduced HeLa. Sorted CD137+CD4+ samples averaged roughly 210 ng DNA; pre-culture CD4+ samples, about 1,200 ng.

Findings of the study overall: Clones undetected before culture averaged 36.3% against one allele and around 53% against the other.

For pre-culture CD4+ samples, the target was approximately 190,000 T cell genomes. Some clones are missing from TCRdb's copy, which holds only in-frame ones; the method was immunoSEQ multiplex PCR. Of some 110,000 clones in the sample, 85% to 95% were seen once. A word on this clone: The target antigen is unknown.

What was sequenced was CD4+ T cells from PBMCs. This receptor was taken from a woman younger than 30 in good health and CMV-seronegative.

CDR3 residues: CASRSDRVRQYF. The CDR3 bases are TGTGCCAGCAGATCGGACAGGGTGCGGCAGTACTTC. This chain connects TRBV2 to TRBJ2-5; 8 nucleotides agree with TRBD1. The CDR3 sequence is 12 residues long. The V segment lost 6 bases and the J segment 11 bases; nucleotides outside the gene matches: 8. Germline assignment: CDR1 SNHLY and CDR2 FYNNEI.